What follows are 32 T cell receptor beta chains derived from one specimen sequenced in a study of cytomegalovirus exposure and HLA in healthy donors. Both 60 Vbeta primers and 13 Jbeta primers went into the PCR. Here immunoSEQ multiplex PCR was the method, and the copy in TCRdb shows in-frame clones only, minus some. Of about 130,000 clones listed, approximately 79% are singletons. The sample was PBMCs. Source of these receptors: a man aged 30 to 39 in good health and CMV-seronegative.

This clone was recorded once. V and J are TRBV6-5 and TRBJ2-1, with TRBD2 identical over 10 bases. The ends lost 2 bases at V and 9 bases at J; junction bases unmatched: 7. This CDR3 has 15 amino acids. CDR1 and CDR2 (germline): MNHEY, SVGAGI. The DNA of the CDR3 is TGTGCCAGCAGTTACGTAAGCGGGGGGGCCACTGAGCAGTTCTTC. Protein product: CASSYVSGGATEQFF.

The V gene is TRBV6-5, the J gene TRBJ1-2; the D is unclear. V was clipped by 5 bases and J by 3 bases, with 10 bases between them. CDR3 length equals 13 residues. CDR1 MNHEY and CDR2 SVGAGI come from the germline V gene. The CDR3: CASSAGLDYGYTF. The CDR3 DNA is TGTGCCAGCAGTGCGGGCCTGGACTATGGCTACACCTTC.

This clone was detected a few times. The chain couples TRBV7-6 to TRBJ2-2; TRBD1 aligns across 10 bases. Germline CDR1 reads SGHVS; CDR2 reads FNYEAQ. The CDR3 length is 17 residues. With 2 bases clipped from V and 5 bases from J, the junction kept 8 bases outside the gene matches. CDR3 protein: CASSLFWDRGETGELFF. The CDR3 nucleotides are TGTGCCAGCAGCTTATTCTGGGACAGGGGAGAAACCGGGGAGCTGTTTTTT.

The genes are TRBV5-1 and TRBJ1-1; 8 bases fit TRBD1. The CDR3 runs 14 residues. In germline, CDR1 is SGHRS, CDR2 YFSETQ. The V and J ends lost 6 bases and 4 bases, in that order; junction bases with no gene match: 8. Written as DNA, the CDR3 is TGCGCCAGCACAGGGGGACAGGCCGTCACTGAAGCTTTCTTT. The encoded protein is CASTGGQAVTEAFF.

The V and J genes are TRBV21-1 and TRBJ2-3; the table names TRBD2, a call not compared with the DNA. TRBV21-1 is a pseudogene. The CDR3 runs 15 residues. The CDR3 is CASSKAGSGVDTQYF. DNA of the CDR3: TGTGCCAGCAGCAAAGCGGGTAGCGGGGTAGATACGCAGTATTTT.

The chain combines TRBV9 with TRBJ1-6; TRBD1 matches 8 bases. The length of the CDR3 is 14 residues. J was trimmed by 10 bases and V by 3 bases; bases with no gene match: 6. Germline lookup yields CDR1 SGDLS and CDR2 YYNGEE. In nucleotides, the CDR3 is TGTGCCAGCAGCGACGGACAGGGACGCTCACCCCTCCACTTT. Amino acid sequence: CASSDGQGRSPLHF.

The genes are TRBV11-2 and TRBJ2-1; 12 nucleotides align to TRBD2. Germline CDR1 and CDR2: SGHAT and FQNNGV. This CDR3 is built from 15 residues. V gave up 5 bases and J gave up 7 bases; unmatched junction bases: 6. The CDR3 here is CASSIRGLAGNEQFF. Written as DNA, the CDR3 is TGTGCCAGCAGCATAAGGGGACTAGCGGGTAATGAGCAGTTCTTC.

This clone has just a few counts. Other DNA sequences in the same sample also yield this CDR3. CDR3 sequence (DNA): TGTGCCAGCAGCCTAGGGGACAGGGGAGAATTCGGGGAGACCCAGTACTTC. Translation: CASSLGDRGEFGETQYF. V is TRBV7-8 and J is TRBJ2-5, with 10 bases matching TRBD1. The CDR3 contains 17 residues. With 5 bases clipped from V and 5 bases from J, the junction kept 14 bases outside the gene matches. Germline CDR1 reads SGHVS; CDR2 reads FQNEAQ.

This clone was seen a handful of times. CDR3 amino acids: CASSQGLGQPQHF. CDR3 sequence (DNA): TGCGCCAGCAGCCAGGGGTTGGGACAGCCCCAGCATTTT. The chain recombines TRBV10-2 with TRBJ1-5; TRBD1 might be the D (6 bases). Trimming pared 6 bases from V and 7 bases from J, leaving 13 bases between. The CDR3 loop spans 13 amino acids. The germline gives CDR1 WSHSY, CDR2 SAAADI.

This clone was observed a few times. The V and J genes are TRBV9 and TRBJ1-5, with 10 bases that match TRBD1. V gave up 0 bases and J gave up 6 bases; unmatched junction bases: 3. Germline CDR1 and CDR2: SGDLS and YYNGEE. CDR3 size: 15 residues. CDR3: CASSVGTGGSQPQHF. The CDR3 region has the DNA TGTGCCAGCAGCGTAGGGACAGGGGGAAGTCAGCCCCAGCATTTT. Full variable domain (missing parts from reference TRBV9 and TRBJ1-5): DSGVTQTPKHLITATGQRVTLRCSPRSGDLSVYWYQQSLDQGLQFLIQYYNGEERAKGNILERFSAQQFPDLHSELNLSSLELGDSALYFCASSVGTGGSQPQHFGDGTRLSIL.

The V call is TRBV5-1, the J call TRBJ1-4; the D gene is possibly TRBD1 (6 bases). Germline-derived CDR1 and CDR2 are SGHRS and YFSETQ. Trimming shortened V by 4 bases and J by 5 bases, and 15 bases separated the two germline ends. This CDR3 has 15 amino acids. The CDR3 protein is CASSITGQRNEKLFF. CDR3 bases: TGCGCCAGCAGCATAACAGGGCAGAGGAATGAAAAACTGTTTTTT.

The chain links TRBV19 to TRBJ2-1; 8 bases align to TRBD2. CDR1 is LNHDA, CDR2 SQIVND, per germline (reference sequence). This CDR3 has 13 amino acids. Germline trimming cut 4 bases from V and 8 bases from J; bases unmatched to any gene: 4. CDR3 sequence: CASSKSGGDEQFF. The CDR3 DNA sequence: TGTGCCAGTAGTAAGTCGGGGGGGGATGAGCAGTTCTTC.

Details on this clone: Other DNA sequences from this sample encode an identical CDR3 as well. CDR3 sequence reads: CSARDRGEAFF. The CDR3 DNA follows: TGCAGTGCTAGAGACAGGGGAGAAGCTTTCTTT. The genes are TRBV20-1 and TRBJ1-1, with D possibly being TRBD1 (6 bases). The germline gives CDR1 DFQATT, CDR2 SNEGSKA (reference sequence). Trimming cost V 0 bases and J 8 bases, with 7 bases left between them. The CDR3 consists of 11 residues.

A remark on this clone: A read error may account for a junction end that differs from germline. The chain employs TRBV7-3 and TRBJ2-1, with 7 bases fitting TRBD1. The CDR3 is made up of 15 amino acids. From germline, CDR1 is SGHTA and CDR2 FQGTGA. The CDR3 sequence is CASSLTGEWYNEQFF. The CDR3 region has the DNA TGTGCCAGCAGCCTAACAGGGGAATGGTACAATGAGCAGTTCTTC.

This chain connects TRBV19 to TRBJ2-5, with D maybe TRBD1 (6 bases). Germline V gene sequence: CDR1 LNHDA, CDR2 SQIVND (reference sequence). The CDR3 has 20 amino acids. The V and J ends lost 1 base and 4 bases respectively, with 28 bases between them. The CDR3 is CASSIARGPAGPNPGETQYF. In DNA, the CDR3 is TGTGCCAGTAGTATAGCCAGGGGCCCGGCTGGACCTAACCCGGGAGAGACCCAGTACTTC.

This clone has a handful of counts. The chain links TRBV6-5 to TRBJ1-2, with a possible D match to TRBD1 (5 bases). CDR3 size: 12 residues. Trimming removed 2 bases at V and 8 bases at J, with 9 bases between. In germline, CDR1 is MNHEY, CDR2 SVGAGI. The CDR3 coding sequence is TGTGCCAGCAGTTACCCCGGGGGGGGCTACACCTTC. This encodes CASSYPGGGYTF.

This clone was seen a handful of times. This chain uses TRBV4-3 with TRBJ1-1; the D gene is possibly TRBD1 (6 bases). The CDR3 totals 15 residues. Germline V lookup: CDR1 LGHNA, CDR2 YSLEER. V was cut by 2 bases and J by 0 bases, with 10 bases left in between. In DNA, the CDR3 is TGCGCCAGCAGCCAAACCTGGACAGTGAACACTGAAGCTTTCTTT. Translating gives CASSQTWTVNTEAFF.

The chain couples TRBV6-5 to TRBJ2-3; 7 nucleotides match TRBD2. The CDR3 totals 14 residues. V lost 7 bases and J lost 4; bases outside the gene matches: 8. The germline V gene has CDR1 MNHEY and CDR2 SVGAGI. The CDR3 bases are TGTGCCAGCACCTTACGGGGGGAGGCAGATACGCAGTATTTT. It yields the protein CASTLRGEADTQYF.

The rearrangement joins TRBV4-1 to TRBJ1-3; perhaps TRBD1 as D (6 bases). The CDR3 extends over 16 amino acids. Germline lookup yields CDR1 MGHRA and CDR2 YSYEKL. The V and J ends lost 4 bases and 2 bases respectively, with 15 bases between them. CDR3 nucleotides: TGCGCCAGCAGCCGCGGGGGGCTGGTAGCTGGAAACACCATATATTTT. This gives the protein CASSRGGLVAGNTIYF.

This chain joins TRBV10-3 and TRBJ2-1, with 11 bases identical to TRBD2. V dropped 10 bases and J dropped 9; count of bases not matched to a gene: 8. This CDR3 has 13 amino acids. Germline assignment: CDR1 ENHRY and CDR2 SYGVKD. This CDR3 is CASRTSGFGEQFF. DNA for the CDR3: TGTGCCAGCCGGACTAGCGGGTTCGGTGAGCAGTTCTTC.

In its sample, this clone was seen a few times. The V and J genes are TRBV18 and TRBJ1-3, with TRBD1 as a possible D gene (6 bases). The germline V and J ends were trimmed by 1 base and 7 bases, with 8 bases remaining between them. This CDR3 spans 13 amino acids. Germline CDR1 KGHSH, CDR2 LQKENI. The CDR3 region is CASSPRQENTIYF. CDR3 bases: TGTGCCAGCTCACCACGACAGGAGAACACCATATATTTT.

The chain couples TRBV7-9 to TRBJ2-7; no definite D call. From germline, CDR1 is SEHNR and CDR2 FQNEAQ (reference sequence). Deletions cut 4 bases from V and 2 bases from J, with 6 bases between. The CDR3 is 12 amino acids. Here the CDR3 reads CASSYRAYEQYF. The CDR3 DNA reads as TGTGCCAGCAGCTACCGGGCCTACGAGCAGTACTTC.

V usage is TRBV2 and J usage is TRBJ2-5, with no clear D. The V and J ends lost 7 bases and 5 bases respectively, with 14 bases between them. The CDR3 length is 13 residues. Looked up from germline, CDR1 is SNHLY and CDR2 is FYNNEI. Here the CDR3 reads CASITADRETQYF. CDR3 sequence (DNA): TGTGCCAGCATAACGGCGGATCGGGAGACCCAGTACTTC.

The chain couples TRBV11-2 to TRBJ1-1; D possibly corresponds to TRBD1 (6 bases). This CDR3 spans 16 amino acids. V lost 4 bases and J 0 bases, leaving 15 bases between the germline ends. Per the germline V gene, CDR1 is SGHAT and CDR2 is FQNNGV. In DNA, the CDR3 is TGTGCCAGCAGCTCCCTTCCGACAGGAGTGAACACTGAAGCTTTCTTT. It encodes CASSSLPTGVNTEAFF.

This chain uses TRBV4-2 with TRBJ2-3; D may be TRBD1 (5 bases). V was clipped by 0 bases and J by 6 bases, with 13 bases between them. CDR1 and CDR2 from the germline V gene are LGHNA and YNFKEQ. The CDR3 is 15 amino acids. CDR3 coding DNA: TGTGCCAGCAGCCAAGATAAGGGGATTCGGGATACGCAGTATTTT. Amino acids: CASSQDKGIRDTQYF.

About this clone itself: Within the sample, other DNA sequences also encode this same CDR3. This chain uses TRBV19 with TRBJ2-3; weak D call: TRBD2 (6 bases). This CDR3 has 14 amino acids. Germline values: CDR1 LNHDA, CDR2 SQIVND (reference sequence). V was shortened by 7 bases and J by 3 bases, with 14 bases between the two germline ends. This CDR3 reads CASNLGRETDTQYF. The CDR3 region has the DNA TGTGCCAGTAATTTAGGACGGGAGACAGATACGCAGTATTTT.

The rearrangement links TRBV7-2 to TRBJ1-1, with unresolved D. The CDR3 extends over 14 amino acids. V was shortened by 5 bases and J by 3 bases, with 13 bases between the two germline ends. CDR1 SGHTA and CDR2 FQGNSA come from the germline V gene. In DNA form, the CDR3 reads TGTGCCAGCAGCAGTACCGTGGGAGACACTGAAGCTTTCTTT. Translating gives CASSSTVGDTEAFF.

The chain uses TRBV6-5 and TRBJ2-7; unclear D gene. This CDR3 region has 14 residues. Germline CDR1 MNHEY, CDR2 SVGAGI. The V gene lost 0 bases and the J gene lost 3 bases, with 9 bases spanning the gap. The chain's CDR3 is CASSYSSEIYEQYF. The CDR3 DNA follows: TGTGCCAGCAGTTACTCTTCGGAGATCTACGAGCAGTACTTC.

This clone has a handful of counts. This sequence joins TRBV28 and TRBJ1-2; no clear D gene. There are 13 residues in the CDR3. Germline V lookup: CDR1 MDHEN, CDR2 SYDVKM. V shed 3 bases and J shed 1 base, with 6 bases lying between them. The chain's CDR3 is CASSFLLNYGYTF. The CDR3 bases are TGTGCCAGCAGTTTCCTCCTTAACTATGGCTACACCTTC.

As DNA, the CDR3 is TGTGCCAGCAGCTCCGCGGGCGATGAGCAGTTCTTC. This gives the protein CASSSAGDEQFF. The chain couples TRBV5-6 to TRBJ2-1; the D gene is possibly TRBD2 (5 bases). V was cut by 3 bases and J by 8 bases, with 9 bases left in between. Germline V lookup: CDR1 SGHDT, CDR2 YYEEEE. The CDR3 totals 12 residues.

The CDR3: CSVEGQGFWASGYTF. Written as DNA, the CDR3 is TGCAGCGTTGAAGGCCAGGGATTTTGGGCTAGTGGCTACACCTTC. The gene calls are TRBV29-1 and TRBJ1-2, with D possibly matching TRBD1 (5 bases). Germline CDR1 reads SQVTM; CDR2 reads ANQGSEA. V lost 1 base and J 7 bases, leaving 19 bases between the germline ends. CDR3 length equals 15 residues.

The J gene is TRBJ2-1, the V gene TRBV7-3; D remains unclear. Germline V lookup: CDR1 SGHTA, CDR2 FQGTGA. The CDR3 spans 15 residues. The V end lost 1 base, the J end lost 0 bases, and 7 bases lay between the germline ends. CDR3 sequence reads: CASSLNPSSYNEQFF. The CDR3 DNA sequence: TGTGCCAGCAGCTTAAATCCTAGCTCCTACAATGAGCAGTTCTTC.